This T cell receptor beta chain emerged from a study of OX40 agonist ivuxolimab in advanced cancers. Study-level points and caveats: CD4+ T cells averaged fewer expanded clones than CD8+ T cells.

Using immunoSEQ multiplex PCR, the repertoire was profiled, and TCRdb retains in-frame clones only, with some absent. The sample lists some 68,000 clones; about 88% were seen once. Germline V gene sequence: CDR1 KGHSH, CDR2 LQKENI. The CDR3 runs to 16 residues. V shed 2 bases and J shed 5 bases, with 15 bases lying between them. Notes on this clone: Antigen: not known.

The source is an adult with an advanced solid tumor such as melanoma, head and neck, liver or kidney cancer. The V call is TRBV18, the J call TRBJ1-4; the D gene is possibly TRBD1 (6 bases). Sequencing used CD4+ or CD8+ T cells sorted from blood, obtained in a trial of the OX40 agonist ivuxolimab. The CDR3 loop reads CASSPAAQGQNEKLFF. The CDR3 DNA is TGTGCCAGCTCACCAGCCGCGCAGGGGCAAAATGAAAAACTGTTTTTT.